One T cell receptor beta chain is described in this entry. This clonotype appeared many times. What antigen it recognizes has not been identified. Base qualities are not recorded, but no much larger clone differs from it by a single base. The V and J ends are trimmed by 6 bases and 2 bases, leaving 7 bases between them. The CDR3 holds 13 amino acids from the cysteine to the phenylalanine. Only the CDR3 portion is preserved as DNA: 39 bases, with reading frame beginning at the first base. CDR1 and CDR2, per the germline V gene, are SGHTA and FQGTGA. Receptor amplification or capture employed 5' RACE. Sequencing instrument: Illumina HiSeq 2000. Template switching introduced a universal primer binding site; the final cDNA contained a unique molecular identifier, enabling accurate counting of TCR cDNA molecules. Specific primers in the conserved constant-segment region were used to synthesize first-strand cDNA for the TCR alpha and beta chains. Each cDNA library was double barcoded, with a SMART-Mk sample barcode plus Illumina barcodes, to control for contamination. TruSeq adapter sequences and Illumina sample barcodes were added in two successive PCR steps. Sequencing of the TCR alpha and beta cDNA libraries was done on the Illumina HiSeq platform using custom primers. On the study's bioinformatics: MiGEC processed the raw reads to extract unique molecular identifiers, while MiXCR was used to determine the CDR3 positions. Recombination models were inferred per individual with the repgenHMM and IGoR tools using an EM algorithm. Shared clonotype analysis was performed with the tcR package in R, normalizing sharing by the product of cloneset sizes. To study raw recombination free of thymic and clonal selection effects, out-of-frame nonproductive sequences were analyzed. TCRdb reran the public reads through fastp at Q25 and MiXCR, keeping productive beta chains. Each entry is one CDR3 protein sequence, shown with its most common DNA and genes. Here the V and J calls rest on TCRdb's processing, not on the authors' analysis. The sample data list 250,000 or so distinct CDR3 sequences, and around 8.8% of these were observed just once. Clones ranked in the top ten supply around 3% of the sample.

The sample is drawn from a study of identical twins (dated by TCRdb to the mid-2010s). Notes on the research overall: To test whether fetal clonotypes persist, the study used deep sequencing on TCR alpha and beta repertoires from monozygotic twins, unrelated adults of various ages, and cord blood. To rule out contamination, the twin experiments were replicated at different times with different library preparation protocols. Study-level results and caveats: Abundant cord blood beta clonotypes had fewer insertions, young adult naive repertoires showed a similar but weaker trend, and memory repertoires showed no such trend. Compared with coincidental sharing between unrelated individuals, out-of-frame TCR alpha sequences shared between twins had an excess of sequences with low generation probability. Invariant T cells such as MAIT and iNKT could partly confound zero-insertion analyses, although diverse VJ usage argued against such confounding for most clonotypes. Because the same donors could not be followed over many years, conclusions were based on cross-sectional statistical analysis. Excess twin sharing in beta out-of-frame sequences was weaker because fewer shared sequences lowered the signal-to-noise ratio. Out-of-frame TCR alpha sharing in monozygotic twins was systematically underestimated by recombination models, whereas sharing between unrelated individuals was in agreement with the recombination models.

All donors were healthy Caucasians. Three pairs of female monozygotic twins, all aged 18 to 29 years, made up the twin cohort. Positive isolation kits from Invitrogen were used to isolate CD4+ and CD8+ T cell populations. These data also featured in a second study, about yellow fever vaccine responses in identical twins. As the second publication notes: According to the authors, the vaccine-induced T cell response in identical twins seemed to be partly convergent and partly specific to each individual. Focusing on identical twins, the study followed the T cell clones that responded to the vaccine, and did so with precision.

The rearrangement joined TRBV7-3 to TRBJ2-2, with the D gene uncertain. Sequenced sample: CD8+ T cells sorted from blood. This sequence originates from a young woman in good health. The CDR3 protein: CASRVDNTGELFF. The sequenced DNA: TGTGCCAGCAGGGTCGATAACACCGGGGAGCTGTTTTTT.